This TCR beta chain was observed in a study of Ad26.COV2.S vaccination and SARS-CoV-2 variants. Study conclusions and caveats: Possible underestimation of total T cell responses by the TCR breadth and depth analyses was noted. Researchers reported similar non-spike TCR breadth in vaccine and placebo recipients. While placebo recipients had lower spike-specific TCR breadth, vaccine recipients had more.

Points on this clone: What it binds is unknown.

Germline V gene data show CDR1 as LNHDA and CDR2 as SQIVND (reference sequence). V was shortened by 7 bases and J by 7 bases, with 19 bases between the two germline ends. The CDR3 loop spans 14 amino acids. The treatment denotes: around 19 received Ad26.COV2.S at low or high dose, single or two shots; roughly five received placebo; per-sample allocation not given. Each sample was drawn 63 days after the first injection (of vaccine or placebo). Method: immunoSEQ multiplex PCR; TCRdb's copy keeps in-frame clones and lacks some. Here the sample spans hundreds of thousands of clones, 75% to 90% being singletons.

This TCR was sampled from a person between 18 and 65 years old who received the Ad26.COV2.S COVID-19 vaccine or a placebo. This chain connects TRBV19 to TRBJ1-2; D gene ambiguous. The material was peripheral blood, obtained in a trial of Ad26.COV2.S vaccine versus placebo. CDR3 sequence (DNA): TGTGCCAGTACTCCCGGGGTCTTCGGAGGTGGCTACACCTTC. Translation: CASTPGVFGGGYTF.